Listed below are T cell receptor beta chains from one sample, sequenced in a study of T cells in Graves' hyperthyroidism and ophthalmopathy. TCRdb processed the multiplex PCR reads anew with MiXCR; each CDR3 protein has one entry. The table lists 600,000 to 700,000 distinct CDR3 sequences, over 40% of them singletons. The source material was peripheral blood or thyroid tissue (not recorded which). These receptors originate from an adult man with Graves' disease, either hyperthyroidism or ophthalmopathy (not recorded which). CDR3s include the opening cysteine and the closing phenylalanine or tryptophan. D genes are given only for firm matches. The listing skips clone size in some rows; elsewhere it reads once, few, many or a size class.

v_gene	len	d_gene	j_gene	abundance	CDR3aa	CDR3nt
TRBV2	14	-	TRBJ2-7	-	CASSDVISQYEQYF	TGTGCCAGCAGTGATGTAATATCCCAATACGAGCAGTACTTC
TRBV7-9	16	-	TRBJ2-7	once	CASRKGTLGLDYEQYF	TGTGCCAGCAGGAAGGGAACTCTCGGCCTCGACTACGAGCAGTACTTC
TRBV10-3	16	-	TRBJ2-5	-	CASSYRQGLRQETQYF	TGTGCCAGCAGTTACAGGCAGGGGCTAAGGCAAGAGACCCAGTACTTC
TRBV2	12	-	TRBJ1-1	-	CAERQGRTEAFF	TGTGCCGAGCGGCAGGGCCGTACTGAAGCTTTCTTT
TRBV4-1	15	TRBD1	TRBJ1-6	-	CASSQAGTGDSPLHF	TGCGCCAGCAGCCAGGCAGGGACAGGGGATTCACCCCTCCACTTT
TRBV6-6	15	-	TRBJ2-5	-	CASSYGGGGAETQYF	TGTGCCAGCAGCTACGGGGGTGGGGGGGCGGAGACCCAGTACTTC
TRBV2	16	-	TRBJ1-6	many	CASSGTPNMVDSPLHF	TGTGCCAGCAGCGGGACACCCAATATGGTAGATTCACCCCTCCACTTT
TRBV7-9	15	-	TRBJ1-6	few	CASSTGTYNNSPLHF	TGTGCCAGCAGCACCGGGACATACAATAATTCACCCCTCCACTTT
TRBV6-5	11	-	TRBJ1-5	many	CASGVNQPQHF	TGTGCCAGCGGGGTCAATCAGCCCCAGCATTTT
TRBV19	15	-	TRBJ2-2	-	CASSIDLWADGELFF	TGTGCCAGTAGTATAGATCTATGGGCAGACGGGGAGCTGTTTTTT
TRBV19	13	-	TRBJ1-1	-	CASSIRGITEAFF	TGTGCCAGTAGTATTCGTGGGATCACTGAAGCTTTCTTT
TRBV10-3	15	-	TRBJ1-6	-	CASSDSTQINSPLHF	TGTGCCAGCAGTGACTCGACGCAGATTAATTCACCCCTCCACTTT
TRBV7-9	15	TRBD1	TRBJ1-1	-	CASSFSGTGNTEAFF	TGTGCCAGCAGCTTTTCCGGGACAGGGAACACTGAAGCTTTCTTT
TRBV5-1	13	-	TRBJ2-7	-	CASSFFHSYEQYF	TGCGCCAGCAGCTTCTTTCACAGCTACGAGCAGTACTTC
TRBV2	16	-	TRBJ1-2	-	CASSLSVQGGSYGYTF	TGTGCCAGCAGTTTATCGGTCCAGGGTGGTAGCTATGGCTACACCTTC
TRBV12-3/TRBV12-4	14	-	TRBJ2-2	-	CASSLGQLTGELFF	TGTGCCAGCAGTTTAGGGCAGCTCACCGGGGAGCTGTTTTTT
TRBV7-9	15	-	TRBJ1-4	many	CASSPRDIANEKLFF	TGTGCCAGCAGCCCCCGGGACATAGCTAATGAAAAACTGTTTTTT
TRBV20-1	13	-	TRBJ2-7	few	CSAGQQSTPGQYF	TGCAGTGCTGGTCAACAGAGTACCCCCGGGCAGTACTTC
TRBV2	15	TRBD1	TRBJ2-7	-	CASSLLTGGSYEQYF	TGTGCCAGCAGTCTCTTGACAGGGGGATCATACGAGCAGTACTTC
TRBV2	15	-	TRBJ1-2	-	CASSATRATNYGYTF	TGTGCCAGCAGTGCTACGCGGGCAACTAACTATGGCTACACCTTC
TRBV9	15	TRBD1	TRBJ1-2	-	CASSLWGQGAEGYTF	TGTGCCAGCAGTTTATGGGGACAGGGGGCAGAGGGCTACACCTTC
TRBV25-1	14	-	TRBJ1-2	-	CASSQEVGGGGYTF	TGTGCCAGCAGCCAAGAGGTGGGGGGTGGTGGCTACACCTTC
TRBV4-1	14	-	TRBJ1-4	many	CASSQRPFNEKLFF	TGCGCCAGCAGCCAAAGACCGTTTAATGAAAAACTGTTTTTT